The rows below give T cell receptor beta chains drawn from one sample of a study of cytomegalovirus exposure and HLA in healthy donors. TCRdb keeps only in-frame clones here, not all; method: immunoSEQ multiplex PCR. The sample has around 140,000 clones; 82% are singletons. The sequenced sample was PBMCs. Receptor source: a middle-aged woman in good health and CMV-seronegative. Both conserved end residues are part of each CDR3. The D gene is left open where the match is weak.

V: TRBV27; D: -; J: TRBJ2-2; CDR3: CASSLSRVRDTGELFF; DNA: TGTGCCAGCAGTTTATCCAGGGTTAGGGACACCGGGGAGCTGTTTTTT
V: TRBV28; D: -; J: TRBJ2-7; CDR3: CASSLAGQGPPEQYF; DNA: TGTGCCAGCAGTCTAGCGGGACAGGGGCCTCCCGAGCAGTACTTC
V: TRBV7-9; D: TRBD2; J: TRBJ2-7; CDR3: CASSLGTSPYEQYF; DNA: TGTGCCAGCAGCTTGGGGACTAGCCCCTACGAGCAGTACTTC
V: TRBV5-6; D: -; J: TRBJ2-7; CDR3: CASSSPTGTYEQYF; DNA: TGTGCCAGCAGTTCCCCGACGGGAACCTACGAGCAGTACTTC
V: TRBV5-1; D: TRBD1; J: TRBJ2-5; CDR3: CASRSQGGLETQYF; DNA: TGCGCCAGCCGCTCACAGGGGGGATTAGAGACCCAGTACTTC
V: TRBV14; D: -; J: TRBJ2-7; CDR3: CASSRQSAYEQYF; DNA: TGTGCCAGCAGCCGACAGAGCGCCTACGAGCAGTACTTC
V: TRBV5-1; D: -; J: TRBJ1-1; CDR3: CASSTGQTNTEAFF; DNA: TGCGCCAGCAGCACCGGACAGACGAACACTGAAGCTTTCTTT
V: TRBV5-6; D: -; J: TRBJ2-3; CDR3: CASSNSGSTDTQYF; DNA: TGTGCCAGCAGCAATAGCGGTAGCACAGATACGCAGTATTTT
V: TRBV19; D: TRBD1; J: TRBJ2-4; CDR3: CASSIRGTGPKVAKNIQYF; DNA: TGTGCCAGTAGTATTAGAGGGACAGGGCCCAAGGTAGCCAAAAACATTCAGTACTTC
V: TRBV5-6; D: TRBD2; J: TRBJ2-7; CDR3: CASSPGLAPYEQYF; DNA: TGTGCCAGCAGTCCTGGACTAGCGCCTTACGAGCAGTACTTC
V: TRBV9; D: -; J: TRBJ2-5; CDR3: CASSAQPQGAETQYF; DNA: TGTGCCAGCAGCGCCCAACCACAGGGAGCGGAGACCCAGTACTTC
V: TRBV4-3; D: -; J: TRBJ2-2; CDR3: CASSQDARGRTGELFF; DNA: TGCGCCAGCAGCCAAGATGCCAGGGGTAGGACCGGGGAGCTGTTTTTT